A single T cell receptor beta chain is shown here with its context. These data come from a study of cytomegalovirus exposure and HLA in healthy donors. Primers for the PCR totalled 60 Vbeta and 13 Jbeta. Repertoires were generated with immunoSEQ multiplex PCR, while TCRdb's copy carries only in-frame clones and drops some. This table has more than 150,000 clones, roughly three quarters appearing once. The receptor was isolated from a woman in her twenties or thirties in good health and CMV-seropositive. Sample: PBMCs.

The CDR3 spells CASSHRGATEAFF. DNA for the CDR3: TGTGCCAGCAGCCACCGCGGGGCCACTGAAGCTTTCTTT. The chain joins TRBV21-1 to TRBJ1-1. TRBV21-1 is termed a pseudogene. The CDR3 consists of 13 residues.